The rows below give T cell receptor beta chains drawn from one sample of a study of blood T cell repertoires in COVID-19. The method was immunoSEQ multiplex PCR; TCRdb's version includes in-frame clones alone and lacks a portion of them. The sample has about 250,000 clones; around 84% are singletons. Material for sequencing was PBMCs or T cells enriched from blood (not recorded which). The receptors were gathered from a woman in her forties or fifties who had recovered from COVID-19. Each CDR3 is given with its conserved first and last residue. Fields, in order: CDR3 DNA, CDR3 protein, D gene, V gene, clone size, J gene. A D gene is named only where the DNA matches it firmly. A clone size is listed for some rows: how often the clone was seen (once, few, many), or a class if it is expanded.

TGTGCCAGCAGTGCTGGGACACTCCAGCCCCAGCATTTT	CASSAGTLQPQHF	-	TRBV2	-	TRBJ1-5
TGCAGCGGGACAGGGTATTTCGGCTACACCTTC	CSGTGYFGYTF	TRBD1	TRBV29-1	-	TRBJ1-2
TGTGCCAGCAGCTCACCAGAGGGCCCCAGCTCCTACAATGAGCAGTTCTTC	CASSSPEGPSSYNEQFF	-	TRBV7-9	few	TRBJ2-1
TGTGCCAGCAGTGGAGAAGCGGGGGTCTACAATGAGCAGTTCTTC	CASSGEAGVYNEQFF	TRBD2	TRBV2	-	TRBJ2-1
TGCGCCAGCAGCCAAGATCCGGCAGGGTTTGAAAAACTGTTTTTT	CASSQDPAGFEKLFF	-	TRBV4-3	once	TRBJ1-4
TGTGCCACCAGCAGAGAACGGGGGTTCGGTGGTGGCTACACCTTC	CATSRERGFGGGYTF	-	TRBV15	-	TRBJ1-2
TGTGCCAGCAGCCCCTGGGACAGAGGATTGGACACCGGGGAGCTGTTTTTT	CASSPWDRGLDTGELFF	TRBD1	TRBV7-8	-	TRBJ2-2
TGTGCCAGCATTTACCTCTCAGGCTACGAGCAGTACTTC	CASIYLSGYEQYF	-	TRBV2	-	TRBJ2-7
TGTGCCAGTAGCCCGACAGGGGGCTCAAGTCAGCCCCAGCATTTT	CASSPTGGSSQPQHF	TRBD1	TRBV19	-	TRBJ1-5
TGTGCCAGTCGACAGGGCCCTGGAAACACCATATATTTT	CASRQGPGNTIYF	TRBD1	TRBV6-5	-	TRBJ1-3
TGTGCCAGCAGTTACTCGCTAACCTACGAGCAGTACTTC	CASSYSLTYEQYF	-	TRBV6-5	-	TRBJ2-7
TGTGCCAGCTCACCATTGACTAGCGGGAGCTCCTACAATGAGCAGTTCTTC	CASSPLTSGSSYNEQFF	TRBD2	TRBV18	-	TRBJ2-1
TGTGCCAGCAGCTCTAGAACTAGCGGGGGCCCTTACAATGAGCAGTTCTTC	CASSSRTSGGPYNEQFF	TRBD2	TRBV5-4	-	TRBJ2-1
TGTGCCAGCAGCCTAGCTTTCTCCACCGGGGAGCTGTTTTTT	CASSLAFSTGELFF	-	TRBV9	-	TRBJ2-2
TGTGCCAGCAGCTTAAAAGGACTTCGGGAGACCCAGTACTTC	CASSLKGLRETQYF	-	TRBV7-3	-	TRBJ2-5
TGCGCCAGCAGCCCGGGGGCGACAGGGGCCGGCTACACCTTC	CASSPGATGAGYTF	TRBD1	TRBV5-1	once	TRBJ1-2
TGTGCCAGCAGCTTAGGCGGGGGAAGGGGACAGGCAAATGAAAAACTGTTTTTT	CASSLGGGRGQANEKLFF	TRBD1	TRBV13	few	TRBJ1-4
TGTGCCAGCAGCCTGGACAGGGGCAATCAGCCCCAGCATTTT	CASSLDRGNQPQHF	TRBD1	TRBV2	-	TRBJ1-5
TGCGCCAGCAGCTTGGCCACGAGTACCGGGGAGCTGTTTTTT	CASSLATSTGELFF	-	TRBV5-1	-	TRBJ2-2
TGTGCCAGCAGCCCCGGGACTGCAAGCTCCTACGAGCAGTACTTC	CASSPGTASSYEQYF	-	TRBV28	-	TRBJ2-7
TGTGCCACCAGCAGAGACCCGGGATACTCCTACAATGAGCAGTTCTTC	CATSRDPGYSYNEQFF	-	TRBV15	-	TRBJ2-1
TGTGCCACCAGCCCACGACAGGGCTTACCCTACTATGGCTACACCTTC	CATSPRQGLPYYGYTF	TRBD1	TRBV15	-	TRBJ1-2
TGTGCCAGCAGTAACTTAGGGGGCGAAGCTTTCTTT	CASSNLGGEAFF	TRBD1	TRBV6-5	-	TRBJ1-1
TGTGCCAGTAGCCGGGACAGAAGTAATTCACCCCTCCACTTT	CASSRDRSNSPLHF	TRBD1	TRBV6-5	-	TRBJ1-6
TGTGCCAGCAGCTTGGGACGGGTGTCTTTCCACGAGCAGTACTTC	CASSLGRVSFHEQYF	-	TRBV5-6	-	TRBJ2-7
TGTGCCAGCTCACCTGGGGACAGTGTAAACATTCAGTACTTC	CASSPGDSVNIQYF	TRBD1	TRBV18	-	TRBJ2-4
TGTGCCACCAGGGCCCCGACAGGGGGGGACTATGGCTACACCTTC	CATRAPTGGDYGYTF	TRBD1	TRBV19	-	TRBJ1-2
TGTGCCAGCAGTTCCAGGTCCAGCGAAAAACTGTTTTTT	CASSSRSSEKLFF	-	TRBV6-5	once	TRBJ1-4
TGTGCCAGCAGTTTAGGGACTCGGGGGGCCACTGAAGCTTTCTTT	CASSLGTRGATEAFF	-	TRBV27	-	TRBJ1-1
TGTGCCAGCAGAACGGGGGACTGTGTCAGCCATCCCTACGAGCAGTACTTC	CASRTGDCVSHPYEQYF	-	TRBV21-1	-	TRBJ2-7
TGTGCCAGTAGTATTTTAAGGAGCTCTGGAAACACCATATATTTT	CASSILRSSGNTIYF	-	TRBV19	-	TRBJ1-3
TGTGCCAGCAGTGCGGCAGGCGCGAACACTGAAGCTTTCTTT	CASSAAGANTEAFF	-	TRBV2	-	TRBJ1-1
TGTGCCAGCAGCCTAACAGGGTGGGGTGGTTCACCCCTCCACTTT	CASSLTGWGGSPLHF	-	TRBV3-1/TRBV3-2	-	TRBJ1-6
TGTGCCAGCAGCTTGGAGTCTAGCCGCTCAGATACGCAGTATTTT	CASSLESSRSDTQYF	-	TRBV5-4	-	TRBJ2-3
TGTGCCAGCAGCTTGTATTTTGGGGAGGGTGAGGGGTTGGATGAGCAGTTCTTC	CASSLYFGEGEGLDEQFF	TRBD2	TRBV5-6	once	TRBJ2-1
TGTGCTAGTGGTTTGGTCAGGGCGGATACGCAGTATTTT	CASGLVRADTQYF	-	TRBV12-5	-	TRBJ2-3
TGTGCCAGCAGCTTGACTAGCGGGGTCTCCTACGAGCAGTACTTC	CASSLTSGVSYEQYF	TRBD2	TRBV5-4	-	TRBJ2-7
TGTGCCAGCAGCCAATTTTTGACGGGGGGGGATCAGCCCCAGCATTTT	CASSQFLTGGDQPQHF	-	TRBV16	-	TRBJ1-5
TGTGCCAGCAGTTTCTTAACAGGGGGAGGTAATGAAAAACTGTTTTTT	CASSFLTGGGNEKLFF	TRBD1	TRBV28	-	TRBJ1-4
TGTGCCAGCAGCTTTTGGCAGCGCAAAAATGAAAAACTGTTTTTT	CASSFWQRKNEKLFF	-	TRBV5-6	-	TRBJ1-4
TGTGCCAGCAGCCTCTCCAATGAGCAGTTCTTC	CASSLSNEQFF	-	TRBV6-5	few	TRBJ2-1
TGTGCCAGCAGCTTCAGGGGTTATGGCTACACCTTC	CASSFRGYGYTF	-	TRBV7-9	once	TRBJ1-2
TGTGCCAGCAGTTTGGGTGCTGAGGATGACTATGGCTACACCTTC	CASSLGAEDDYGYTF	-	TRBV28	once	TRBJ1-2
TGCGCCAGCAGCCAAGATGACAGGCTGGCTGGCTACACCTTC	CASSQDDRLAGYTF	-	TRBV4-1	-	TRBJ1-2
TGCGCCAGCAGTCGACAGGCGGACTATGGCTACACCTTC	CASSRQADYGYTF	-	TRBV10-1	few	TRBJ1-2
TGTGCCAGCAGCGTAGCGTCAGTAGGAAACACCATATATTTT	CASSVASVGNTIYF	-	TRBV9	-	TRBJ1-3
TGTGCCAGCAGTCCAACAGGGTCCTACGAGCAGTACTTC	CASSPTGSYEQYF	-	TRBV12-3/TRBV12-4	-	TRBJ2-7
TGTGCCAGCAGCTTTGGCCCTTCACAACAGGGCTACGAGCAGTACTTC	CASSFGPSQQGYEQYF	-	TRBV5-4	-	TRBJ2-7
TGTGCCAGCAGTTTTGACTCGGGTCAGCCCCAGCATTTT	CASSFDSGQPQHF	-	TRBV12-3/TRBV12-4	-	TRBJ1-5
TGCGCCAGCAGGACTAGCGGAGGCTACGAGCAGTACTTC	CASRTSGGYEQYF	TRBD2	TRBV10-2	-	TRBJ2-7
TGTGCCAGCAGCTCCTCCGGGACTAGCGGGAGGGGTGAGCAGTTCTTC	CASSSSGTSGRGEQFF	TRBD2	TRBV5-4	few	TRBJ2-1